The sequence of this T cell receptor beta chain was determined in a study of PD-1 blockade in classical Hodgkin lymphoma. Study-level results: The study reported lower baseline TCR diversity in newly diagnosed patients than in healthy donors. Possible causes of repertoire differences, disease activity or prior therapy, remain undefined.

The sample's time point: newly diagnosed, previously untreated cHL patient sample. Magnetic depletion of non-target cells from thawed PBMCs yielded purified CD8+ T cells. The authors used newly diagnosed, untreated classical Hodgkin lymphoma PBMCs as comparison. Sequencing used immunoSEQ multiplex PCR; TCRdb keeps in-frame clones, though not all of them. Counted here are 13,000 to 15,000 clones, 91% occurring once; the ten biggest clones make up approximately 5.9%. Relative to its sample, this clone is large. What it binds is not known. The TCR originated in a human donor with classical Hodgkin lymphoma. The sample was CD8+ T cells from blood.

The DNA of the CDR3 is TGTGCCAGCAGCGGGACACAGGGATGGTACACTGAAGCTTTCTTT. Encoded protein: CASSGTQGWYTEAFF. V and J are TRBV4-2 and TRBJ1-1; TRBD1 is a possible D gene (6 bases). Germline CDR1 reads LGHNA; CDR2 reads YNFKEQ. Trimming took 5 bases from V and 3 from J, leaving 16 bases between them. This CDR3 is 15 amino acids long.